The 8 T cell receptor beta chains below come from one sample, sequenced in a study of cytotoxic CD8 clonotypes in ibrutinib-treated CLL. Assay: immunoSEQ multiplex PCR; the TCRdb copy retains only in-frame clones and omits some. This sample carries approximately 140,000 clones, approximately 90% of them seen once, and the ten largest clones take about a tenth. This specimen was PBMCs, taken after 12 months of ibrutinib treatment. Receptor source: a human donor with chronic lymphocytic leukemia.

V gene TRBV7-9 combines with J gene TRBJ1-2; D is ambiguous. Deletions cut 5 bases from V and 4 bases from J, with 11 bases between. The CDR3 totals 13 residues. Germline V gene sequence: CDR1 SEHNR, CDR2 FQNEAQ (reference sequence). CDR3 amino acids: CASSRSTSYGYTF. CDR3 DNA sequence: TGTGCCAGCAGCCGTTCGACGAGCTATGGCTACACCTTC.

The chain has TRBV28 and TRBJ2-3; D might be TRBD2 (6 bases). This CDR3 has 16 amino acids. Trimming cost V 2 bases and J 0 bases, with 12 bases left between them. The germline V gene encodes CDR1 MDHEN and CDR2 SYDVKM. CDR3 amino acids: CASSLIWRDSTDTQYF. In DNA, the CDR3 is TGTGCCAGCAGTTTAATCTGGCGGGATAGCACAGATACGCAGTATTTT.

The rearrangement uses TRBV28 and TRBJ2-7; D is undetermined. V was pared by 6 bases and J by 0 bases, with 6 bases between. The CDR3 has 12 residues. Germline CDR1 and CDR2: MDHEN and SYDVKM. CDR3 loop: CASRVSSYEQYF. The CDR3 DNA is TGTGCCAGCAGGGTCAGCTCCTACGAGCAGTACTTC.

The count of this clone is one. The chain links TRBV7-9 to TRBJ2-7, with D maybe TRBD2 (5 bases). The CDR3 has 16 amino acids. Germline CDR1 and CDR2: SEHNR and FQNEAQ (reference sequence). V dropped 2 bases and J dropped 2 bases, with 16 bases sitting between them. The CDR3 spells CASSLSHYSGTYEQYF. In DNA form, the CDR3 reads TGTGCCAGCAGCTTAAGCCACTACAGCGGAACCTACGAGCAGTACTTC. Supplemented by reference TRBV7-9 and TRBJ2-7, the full variable domain reads DTGVSQNPRHKITKRGQNVTFRCDPISEHNRLYWYRQTLGQGPEFLTYFQNEAQLEKSRLLSDRFSAERPKGSFSTLEIQRTEQGDSAMYLCASSLSHYSGTYEQYFGPGTRLTVT.

The V and J genes are TRBV6-5 and TRBJ2-7; perhaps D is TRBD1 or TRBD2 (6 bases each). From germline, CDR1 is MNHEY and CDR2 SVGAGI. V gave up 5 bases and J gave up 4 bases, with 18 bases separating them. This CDR3 has 15 residues. In nucleotides, the CDR3 is TGTGCCAGCAGTCCCACCCACAGGGAGGTGTACGAGCAGTACTTC. It yields the protein CASSPTHREVYEQYF.

The chain uses TRBV7-2 and TRBJ2-7; 8 nucleotides agree with TRBD2. The CDR3 totals 15 residues. The ends lost 1 base at V and 6 bases at J; junction bases unmatched: 8. The V gene's germline CDR1 is SGHTA and CDR2 FQGNSA. The CDR3 loop is CASSLVPGGPSEQYF. The CDR3, as DNA: TGTGCCAGCAGCTTAGTGCCGGGAGGGCCGAGCGAGCAGTACTTC. Variable domain in full (rest from reference TRBV7-2 and TRBJ2-7): GAGVSQSPSNKVTEKGKDVELRCDPISGHTALYWYRQSLGQGLEFLIYFQGNSAPDKSGLPSDRFSAERTGGSVSTLTIQRTQQEDSAVYLCASSLVPGGPSEQYFGPGTRLTVT.

The CDR3 DNA is TGCGCCAGCAGCTTGGACCGGGGGTGGGAGCAGTACTTC. Its translation is CASSLDRGWEQYF. This chain links TRBV5-1 with TRBJ2-7, with a weak D call TRBD2 (6 bases). V was clipped by 0 bases and J by 7 bases, with 11 bases between them. This CDR3 is 13 amino acids long. Germline lookup yields CDR1 SGHRS and CDR2 YFSETQ. Based on the CDR3 plus reference TRBV5-1 and TRBJ2-7, the full variable domain is KAGVTQTPRYLIKTRGQQVTLSCSPISGHRSVSWYQQTPGQGLQFLFEYFSETQRNKGNFPGRFSGRQFSNSRSEMNVSTLELGDSALYLCASSLDRGWEQYFGPGTRLTVT.

The chain uses TRBV7-3 and TRBJ2-1; TRBD2 aligns across 8 bases. V was pared by 5 bases and J by 6 bases, with 9 bases of the junction left unmatched. The germline CDR1 and CDR2 sequences are SGHTA and FQGTGA. This CDR3 is built from 15 residues. The CDR3 sequence is CASSMGLGPSNEQFF. The CDR3 DNA sequence: TGTGCCAGCAGCATGGGACTAGGACCAAGCAATGAGCAGTTCTTC.